This entry features one T cell receptor (beta chain) sequence. This entry comes from a study of shared clonotypes between healthy human individuals. Germline V CDR1 and CDR2: SGHRS, YFSETQ. The V end lost 0 bases, the J end lost 0 bases, and 13 bases lay between the germline ends. The CDR3 is made up of 16 amino acids. Some clones are missing from TCRdb's copy, which holds only in-frame ones; the method was immunoSEQ multiplex PCR. The data show roughly 1,500,000 clones, 95% to 99% seen once. V usage is TRBV5-1 and J usage is TRBJ2-7, with unresolved D. The sample comprised naive CD4+ T cells sorted from blood. Subset of the sample: CD45RA+ positively selected. The receptor was isolated from a man under 40 in good health. This CDR3 is CASSLDLTSYSYEQYF. CDR3 in DNA: TGCGCCAGCAGCTTGGATCTGACGAGCTACTCCTACGAGCAGTACTTC.